This T cell receptor beta chain was captured in a study of metastatic and nonmetastatic thyroid tumors. This clone is deemed medium-sized. Treatment of any kind had been given to no patient before thyroid surgery. V was trimmed by 4 bases and J by 3 bases, leaving 15 bases between them. Per germline, CDR1 MNHEY and CDR2 SVGAGI. There are 15 residues in the CDR3. TCRdb reanalyzed the PCR reads via MiXCR. Of about 18,000 clones in the sample, less than 40% were seen once. V usage is TRBV6-5 and J usage is TRBJ1-1; the D gene is possibly TRBD1 (5 bases). Sequenced: tumor tissue. This receptor was identified in a male donor with papillary thyroid cancer or a benign thyroid nodule (not recorded which). Some clones in this sample may be carry-over from other donors' samples. As DNA, the CDR3 is TGTGCCAGCAGTTTACTCACAGGTCTGGACACTGAAGCTTTCTTT. It encodes CASSLLTGLDTEAFF.